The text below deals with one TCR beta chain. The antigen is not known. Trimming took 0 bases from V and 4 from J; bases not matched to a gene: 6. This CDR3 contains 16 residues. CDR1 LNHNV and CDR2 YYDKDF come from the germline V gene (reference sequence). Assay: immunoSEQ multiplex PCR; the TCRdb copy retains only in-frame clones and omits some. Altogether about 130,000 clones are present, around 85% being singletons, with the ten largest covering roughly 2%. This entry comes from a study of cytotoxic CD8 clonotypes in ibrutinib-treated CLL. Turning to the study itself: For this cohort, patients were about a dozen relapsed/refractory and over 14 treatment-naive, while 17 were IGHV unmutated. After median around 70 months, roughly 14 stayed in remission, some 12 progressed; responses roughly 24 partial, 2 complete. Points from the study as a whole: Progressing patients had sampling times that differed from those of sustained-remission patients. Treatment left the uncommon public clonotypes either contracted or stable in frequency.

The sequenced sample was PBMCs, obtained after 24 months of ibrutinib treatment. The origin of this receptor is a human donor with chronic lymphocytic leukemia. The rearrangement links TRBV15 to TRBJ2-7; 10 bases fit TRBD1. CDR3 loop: CATSRDSGTGEYEQYF. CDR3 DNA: TGTGCCACCAGCAGAGATTCTGGGACAGGGGAATACGAGCAGTACTTC.